Here is one TCR beta chain with its context. The target antigen is unknown. The CDR3 is 14 amino acids. Per germline, CDR1 SGHRS and CDR2 YFSETQ. Eight separate reactions for every sample produced the cDNA. Using the 5' RACE reads, TCRdb records one entry per CDR3 protein without DNA. The sample totals fewer than 110,000 distinct CDR3 sequences. These data belong to a study of monozygotic twins with inflammatory bowel disease. General study points: Inverse Simpson values showed less TCRbeta diversity in IBD patients than in their healthy co-twins. Any single strong signal or clonotype tied to IBD lacked support. Telling different T cell subtypes apart from each other was not possible.

The chain employs TRBV5-1 and TRBJ2-1. The TCR sequence derives from a human donor with ulcerative colitis or Crohn's disease, or a healthy co-twin of an affected twin (not recorded which). The sequencing input was blood. The CDR3 here is CASSLSDSYNEQFF. Full variable domain (remainder filled in from reference TRBV5-1 and TRBJ2-1): KAGVTQTPRYLIKTRGQQVTLSCSPISGHRSVSWYQQTPGQGLQFLFEYFSETQRNKGNFPGRFSGRQFSNSRSEMNVSTLELGDSALYLCASSLSDSYNEQFFGPGTRLTVL.